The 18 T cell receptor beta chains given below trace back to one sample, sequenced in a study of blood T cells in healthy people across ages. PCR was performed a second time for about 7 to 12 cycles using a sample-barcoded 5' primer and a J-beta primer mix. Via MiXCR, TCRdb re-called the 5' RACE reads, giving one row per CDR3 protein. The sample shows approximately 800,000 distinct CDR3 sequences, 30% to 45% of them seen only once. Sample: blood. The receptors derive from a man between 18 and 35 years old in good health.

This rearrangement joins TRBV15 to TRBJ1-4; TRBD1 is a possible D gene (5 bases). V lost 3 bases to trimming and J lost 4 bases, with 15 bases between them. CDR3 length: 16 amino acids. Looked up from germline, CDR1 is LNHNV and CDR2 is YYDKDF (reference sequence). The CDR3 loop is CATSRNPGTGNEKLFF. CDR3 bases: TGTGCCACCAGCAGGAACCCCGGGACGGGTAATGAAAAACTGTTTTTT.

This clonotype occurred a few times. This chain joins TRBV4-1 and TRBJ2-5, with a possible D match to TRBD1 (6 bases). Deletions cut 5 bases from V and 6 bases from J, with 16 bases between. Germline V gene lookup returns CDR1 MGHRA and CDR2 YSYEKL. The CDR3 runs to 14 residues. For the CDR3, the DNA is TGCGCCAGCAGCTGGCTACAGGGTAGCCAGACCCAGTACTTC. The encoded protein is CASSWLQGSQTQYF.

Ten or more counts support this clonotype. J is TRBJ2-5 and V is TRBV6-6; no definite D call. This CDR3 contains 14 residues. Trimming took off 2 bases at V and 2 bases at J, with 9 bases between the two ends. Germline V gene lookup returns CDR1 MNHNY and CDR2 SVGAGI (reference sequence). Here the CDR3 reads CASSYPGVQETQYF. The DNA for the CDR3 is TGTGCCAGCAGTTACCCCGGCGTACAAGAGACCCAGTACTTC.

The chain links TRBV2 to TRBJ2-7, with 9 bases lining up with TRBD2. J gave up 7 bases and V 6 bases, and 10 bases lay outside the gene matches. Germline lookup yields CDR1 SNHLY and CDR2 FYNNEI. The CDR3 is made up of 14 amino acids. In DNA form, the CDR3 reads TGTGCCAGCAGGGAGCGGGGGGTCGACAATGAGCAGTACTTC. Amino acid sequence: CASRERGVDNEQYF.

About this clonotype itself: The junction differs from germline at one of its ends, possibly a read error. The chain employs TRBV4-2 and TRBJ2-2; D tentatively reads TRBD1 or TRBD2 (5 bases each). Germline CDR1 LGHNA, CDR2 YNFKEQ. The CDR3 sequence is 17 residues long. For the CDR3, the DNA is TGTGTCAGCAGCCAAGCTCCGGGACCCATAAACACCGGGGAGCTGTTTTTT. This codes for CVSSQAPGPINTGELFF.

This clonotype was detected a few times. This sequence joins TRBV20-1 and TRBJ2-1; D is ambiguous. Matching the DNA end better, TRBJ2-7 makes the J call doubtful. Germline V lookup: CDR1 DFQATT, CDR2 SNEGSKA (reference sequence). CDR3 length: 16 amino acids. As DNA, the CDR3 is TGCAGTGCTAGAGATCCCCAGGTCAGCTCCTACAATGAGCAGTACTTC. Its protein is CSARDPQVSSYNEQYF.

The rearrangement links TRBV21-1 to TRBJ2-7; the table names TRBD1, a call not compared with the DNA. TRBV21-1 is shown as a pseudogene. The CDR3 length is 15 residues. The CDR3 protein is CASSKKTGKNYEQYF. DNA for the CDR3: TGTGCCAGCAGCAAAAAAACAGGAAAGAACTACGAGCAGTACTTC.

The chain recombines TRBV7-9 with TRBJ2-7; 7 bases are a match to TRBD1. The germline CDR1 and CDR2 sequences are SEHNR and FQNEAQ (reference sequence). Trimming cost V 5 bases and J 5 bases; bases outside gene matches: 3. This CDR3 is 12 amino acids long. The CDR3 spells CASSVTGDEQYF. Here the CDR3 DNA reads TGTGCCAGCAGCGTAACAGGGGACGAGCAGTACTTC.

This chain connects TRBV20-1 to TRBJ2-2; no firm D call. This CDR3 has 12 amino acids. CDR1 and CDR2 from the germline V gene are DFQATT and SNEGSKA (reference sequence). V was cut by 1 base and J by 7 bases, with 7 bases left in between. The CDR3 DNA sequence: TGCAGTGCTAGAGGCCCGTTCGGGGAGCTGTTTTTT. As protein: CSARGPFGELFF.

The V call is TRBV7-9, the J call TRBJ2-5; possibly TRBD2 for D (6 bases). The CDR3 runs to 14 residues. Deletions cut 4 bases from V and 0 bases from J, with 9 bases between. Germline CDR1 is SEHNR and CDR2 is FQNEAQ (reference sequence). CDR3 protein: CASSYRTNQETQYF. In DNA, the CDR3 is TGTGCCAGCAGCTACCGGACTAACCAAGAGACCCAGTACTTC.

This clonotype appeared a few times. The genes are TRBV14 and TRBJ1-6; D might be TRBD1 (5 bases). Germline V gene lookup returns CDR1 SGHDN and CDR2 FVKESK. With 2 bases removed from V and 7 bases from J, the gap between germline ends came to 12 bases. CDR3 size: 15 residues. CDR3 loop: CASSQTGSPNSPLHF. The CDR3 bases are TGTGCCAGCAGCCAAACAGGATCCCCCAATTCACCCCTCCACTTT.

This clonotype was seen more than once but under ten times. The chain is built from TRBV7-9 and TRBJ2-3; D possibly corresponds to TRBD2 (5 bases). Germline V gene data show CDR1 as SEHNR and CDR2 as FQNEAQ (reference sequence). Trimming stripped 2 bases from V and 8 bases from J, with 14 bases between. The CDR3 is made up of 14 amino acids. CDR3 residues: CASSLSGKWGTQYF. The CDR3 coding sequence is TGTGCCAGCAGCTTATCGGGGAAGTGGGGTACGCAGTATTTT.

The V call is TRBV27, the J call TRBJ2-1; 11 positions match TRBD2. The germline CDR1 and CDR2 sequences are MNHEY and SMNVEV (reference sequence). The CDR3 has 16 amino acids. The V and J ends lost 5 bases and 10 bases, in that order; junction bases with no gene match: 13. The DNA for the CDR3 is TGTGCCAGCAGTGTACTGACTAGCGGGGCTGAGAAGGAGCAGTTCTTC. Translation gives CASSVLTSGAEKEQFF.

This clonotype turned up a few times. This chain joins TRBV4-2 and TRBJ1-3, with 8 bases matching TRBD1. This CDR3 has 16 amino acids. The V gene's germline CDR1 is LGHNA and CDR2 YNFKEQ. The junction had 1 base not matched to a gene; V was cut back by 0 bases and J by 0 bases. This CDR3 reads CASSQEGTGSGNTIYF. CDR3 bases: TGTGCCAGCAGCCAAGAAGGGACAGGCTCTGGAAACACCATATATTTT.

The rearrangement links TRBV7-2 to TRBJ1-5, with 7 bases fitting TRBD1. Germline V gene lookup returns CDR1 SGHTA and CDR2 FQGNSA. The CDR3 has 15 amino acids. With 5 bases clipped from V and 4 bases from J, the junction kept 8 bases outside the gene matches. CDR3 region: CASSRRGTVNQPQHF. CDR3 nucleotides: TGTGCCAGCAGCCGAAGGGGGACAGTTAATCAGCCCCAGCATTTT.

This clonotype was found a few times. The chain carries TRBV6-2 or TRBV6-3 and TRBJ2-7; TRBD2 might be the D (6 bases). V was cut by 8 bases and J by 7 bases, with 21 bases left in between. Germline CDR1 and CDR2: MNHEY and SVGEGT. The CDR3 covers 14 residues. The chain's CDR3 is CASGQQLGTHEQYF. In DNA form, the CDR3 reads TGTGCCAGCGGTCAACAATTAGGGACTCATGAGCAGTACTTC.

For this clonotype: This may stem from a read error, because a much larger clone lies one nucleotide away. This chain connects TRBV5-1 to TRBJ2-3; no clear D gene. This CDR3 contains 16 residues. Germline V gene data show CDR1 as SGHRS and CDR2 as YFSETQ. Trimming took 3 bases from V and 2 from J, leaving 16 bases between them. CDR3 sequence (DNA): TGCGCCAGCAGCTCAAGGAGTCGAGCGATCACAGATACGCAGTATTTT. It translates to CASSSRSRAITDTQYF.

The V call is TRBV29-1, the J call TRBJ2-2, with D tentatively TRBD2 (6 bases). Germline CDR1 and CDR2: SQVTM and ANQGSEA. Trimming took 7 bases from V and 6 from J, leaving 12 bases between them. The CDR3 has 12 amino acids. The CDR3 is CSASPGAGELFF. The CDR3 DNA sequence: TGCAGCGCCTCTCCGGGGGCCGGGGAGCTGTTTTTT.